Shown below are 15 T cell receptor beta chains from a single sample sequenced in a study of regulatory T cells in long-lasting Graves disease. Construction of the TCR beta libraries employed iRepertoire HTBI primers in conjunction with Arm-PCR of CDR3 regions. TCRdb called the multiplex PCR reads again in MiXCR, with one record for every CDR3 protein. The sample contains approximately 470,000 distinct CDR3 sequences, roughly 16% of which appear only once. The time point denotes: newly diagnosed GD, antithyroid drugs for less than 3 months. PBMC-extracted RNA yielded the TCR library. The same specimen was also included in a second study, on T cells in Graves' hyperthyroidism and ophthalmopathy.

The input for sequencing was peripheral blood mononuclear cells (PBMCs), taken at new diagnosis, from a patient treated with antithyroid drugs. The origin of the receptors is a man aged 35-49 years with Graves disease.

Many counts were recorded for this clonotype. V and J are TRBV5-1 and TRBJ2-5; 10 bases align to TRBD1. CDR3 length: 18 amino acids. J lost 5 bases, V lost 4 bases, and 17 bases had no gene match. Germline CDR1 SGHRS, CDR2 YFSETQ. The DNA of the CDR3 is TGCGCCAGCAGCCCCCGTCCGGGACAGGGGCTTGTGCAGGAGACCCAGTACTTC. It codes for CASSPRPGQGLVQETQYF. The full variable domain, with the rest looked up from reference TRBV5-1 and TRBJ2-5, is KAGVTQTPRYLIKTRGQQVTLSCSPISGHRSVSWYQQTPGQGLQFLFEYFSETQRNKGNFPGRFSGRQFSNSRSEMNVSTLELGDSALYLCASSPRPGQGLVQETQYFGPGTRLLVL.

The V call is TRBV7-9, the J call TRBJ2-7, with 8 bases that match TRBD2. CDR1 and CDR2 (germline): SEHNR, FQNEAQ (reference sequence). CDR3 size: 14 residues. The trim removed 5 bases at V and 5 bases at J, leaving 8 bases unmatched. CDR3 coding DNA: TGTGCCAGCAGCATTAGCGGGAACTGGGACGAGCAGTACTTC. Protein product: CASSISGNWDEQYF. Looking up the rest from reference TRBV7-9 and TRBJ2-7 gives the full variable domain: DTGVSQNPRHKITKRGQNVTFRCDPISEHNRLYWYRQTLGQGPEFLTYFQNEAQLEKSRLLSDRFSAERPKGSFSTLEIQRTEQGDSAMYLCASSISGNWDEQYFGPGTRLTVT.

Ten or more counts support this clonotype. The chain carries TRBV12-3 or TRBV12-4 and TRBJ1-2; tentatively, D is TRBD1 (6 bases). Between the trimmed V and J ends, which lost 6 bases and 11 bases, there was a span of 13 bases. The CDR3 consists of 11 residues. The CDR3, as DNA: TGTGCCAGCAGCCGTGGTAGGGGGTACACCTTC. This sequence encodes CASSRGRGYTF.

Note on this clonotype: A much larger clone sits a single nucleotide away, making a read error possible. V is TRBV7-2 and J is TRBJ2-3; the match to TRBD2 covers 7 bases. The CDR3 consists of 15 residues. The germline CDR1 and CDR2 sequences are SGHTA and FQGNSA. CDR3 loop: CAGSFLPSGTDTQYF. DNA for the CDR3: TGTGCCGGCAGCTTTCTTCCTAGCGGAACAGATACGCAGTATTTT.

This clonotype was counted a few times. The chain is built from TRBV7-9 and TRBJ1-3; D not certain. The length of the CDR3 is 14 residues. Germline assignment: CDR1 SEHNR and CDR2 FQNEAQ (reference sequence). V was cut by 5 bases and J by 0 bases, with 8 bases left in between. The CDR3 DNA is TGTGCCAGCAGCAGCGGGGTCTCTGGAAACACCATATATTTT. It specifies CASSSGVSGNTIYF.

About this clonotype: Lacking the conserved final phenylalanine or tryptophan, this CDR3 likely reflects a read error. The chain links TRBV28 to TRBJ2-2; perhaps TRBD2 as D (5 bases). Germline assignment: CDR1 MDHEN and CDR2 SYDVKM. Trimming took 8 bases from V and 2 from J, leaving 9 bases between them. This CDR3 has 13 residues. CDR3 sequence (DNA): TGTGCCAGCTATAGCGCAAACACCGGGGAGCTGTTTCTT. It yields the protein CASYSANTGELFL.

This clonotype was seen repeatedly, ten times or more. The rearrangement links TRBV7-9 to TRBJ2-1; tentatively, D is TRBD1 (6 bases). The ends were cut back, 5 bases at V and 0 bases at J, with 14 bases in the middle. The CDR3 is 16 residues long. The germline V gene encodes CDR1 SEHNR and CDR2 FQNEAQ (reference sequence). CDR3 amino acids: CASSLKTGGSYNEQFF. The DNA for the CDR3 is TGTGCCAGCAGCCTAAAGACAGGCGGCTCCTACAATGAGCAGTTCTTC. The full variable domain, its missing parts supplied by reference TRBV7-9 and TRBJ2-1, is DTGVSQNPRHKITKRGQNVTFRCDPISEHNRLYWYRQTLGQGPEFLTYFQNEAQLEKSRLLSDRFSAERPKGSFSTLEIQRTEQGDSAMYLCASSLKTGGSYNEQFFGPGTRLTVL.

In its sample, this clonotype was seen many times. The rearrangement links TRBV28 to TRBJ2-2, with D unclear. The germline CDR1 and CDR2 sequences are MDHEN and SYDVKM. The CDR3 sequence is 14 residues long. V lost 8 bases, J lost 4 bases, and 14 bases lay in between. This chain's CDR3 is CASGGEKPTGELFF. In DNA form, the CDR3 reads TGTGCCAGCGGTGGGGAAAAGCCCACCGGGGAGCTGTTTTTT.

To note about this clonotype: A read error is the likely source, as a far larger clone sits one nucleotide away. The chain recombines TRBV28 with TRBJ2-3; D might be TRBD2 (7 bases). The DNA end lines up better with TRBJ2-7; the J call may be wrong. Germline lookup yields CDR1 MDHEN and CDR2 SYDVKM. The CDR3 totals 14 residues. CDR3 nucleotide sequence: TGTACCAGCAGTTTGAGGGGGGGCTCCTACGAGCAGTACTTC. It codes for CTSSLRGGSYEQYF.

V is TRBV28 and J is TRBJ1-2, with 8 positions matching TRBD1. V was clipped by 3 bases and J by 6 bases; unmatched bases: 12. Germline CDR1 MDHEN, CDR2 SYDVKM. There are 16 residues in the CDR3. The CDR3 is CASSFAGGGTSDGYTF. DNA of the CDR3: TGTGCCAGCAGTTTTGCAGGGGGCGGCACATCGGATGGCTACACCTTC.

Regarding this clonotype: An end of the junction does not agree with germline; a read error may underlie this. The V and J genes are TRBV29-1 and TRBJ1-1, with D possibly TRBD1 on 5 matching bases. The CDR3 contains 8 residues. CDR1 and CDR2 (germline): SQVTM, ANQGSEA. CDR3 nucleotide sequence: TGCAGCGTTGATCAGGGTTCCTTT. Residues: CSVDQGSF.

The chain joins TRBV6-1 to TRBJ1-2; 11 bases map to TRBD1. Germline CDR1 reads MNHNS; CDR2 reads SASEGT. V lost 1 base, J lost 3 bases, and 7 bases stayed unmatched. The CDR3 is 17 amino acids. CDR3 in amino acids: CASSEVGQGAFDYGYTF. CDR3 in DNA: TGTGCCAGCAGTGAAGTCGGACAGGGGGCATTTGACTATGGCTACACCTTC.

This clonotype came up many times. This sequence joins TRBV6-5 and TRBJ2-3; D not certain. The CDR3 is made up of 17 amino acids. The germline CDR1 and CDR2 sequences are MNHEY and SVGAGI. The germline V and J ends were trimmed by 0 bases and 2 bases, with 15 bases remaining between them. The CDR3 here is CASSYSKPTLFTDTQYF. The CDR3 DNA reads TGTGCCAGCAGTTACTCGAAACCTACCCTGTTCACAGATACGCAGTATTTT.

This clonotype has at least ten counts. J is TRBJ2-5 and V is TRBV6-9; no clear D gene. With 3 bases removed from V and 5 bases from J, the gap between germline ends came to 13 bases. The CDR3 is made up of 14 amino acids. Germline V lookup: CDR1 MNHGY, CDR2 SVAAGI. For the CDR3, the DNA is TGTGCCAGCAGTTACATCGGCGTGGGGGAGACCCAGTACTTC. Amino acids: CASSYIGVGETQYF.

With regard to this clonotype: Since a much larger clone is just one base distant, this may be a read error. V usage is TRBV20-1 and J usage is TRBJ2-1, with D uncertain. CDR1 and CDR2 (germline): DFQATT, SNEGSKA (reference sequence). Trimming stripped 3 bases from V and 6 bases from J, with 6 bases between. The CDR3 totals 11 residues. CDR3 protein: CSARSGNEQFF. The DNA for the CDR3 is TGCAGTGCTAGGTCCGGCAATGAGCAGTTCTTC.